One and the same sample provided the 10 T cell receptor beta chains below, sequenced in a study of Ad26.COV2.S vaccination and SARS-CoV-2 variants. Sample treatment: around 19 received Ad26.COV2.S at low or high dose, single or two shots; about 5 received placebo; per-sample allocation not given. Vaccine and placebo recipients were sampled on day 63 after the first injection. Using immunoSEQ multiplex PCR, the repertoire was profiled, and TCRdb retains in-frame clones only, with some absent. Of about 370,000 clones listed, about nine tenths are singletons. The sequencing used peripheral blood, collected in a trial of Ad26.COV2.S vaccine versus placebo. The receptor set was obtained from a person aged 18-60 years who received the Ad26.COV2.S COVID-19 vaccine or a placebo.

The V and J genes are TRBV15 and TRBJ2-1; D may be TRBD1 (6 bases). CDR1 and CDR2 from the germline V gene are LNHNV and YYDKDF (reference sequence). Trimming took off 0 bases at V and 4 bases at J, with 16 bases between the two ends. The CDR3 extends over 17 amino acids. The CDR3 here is CATSRDPRRGSYNEQFF. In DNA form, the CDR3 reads TGTGCCACCAGCAGAGATCCTCGCAGGGGTAGTTACAATGAGCAGTTCTTC. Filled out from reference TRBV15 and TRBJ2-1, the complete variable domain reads DAMVIQNPRYQVTQFGKPVTLSCSQTLNHNVMYWYQQKSSQAPKLLFHYYDKDFNNEADTPDNFQSRRPNTSFCFLDIRSPGLGDTAMYLCATSRDPRRGSYNEQFFGPGTRLTVL.

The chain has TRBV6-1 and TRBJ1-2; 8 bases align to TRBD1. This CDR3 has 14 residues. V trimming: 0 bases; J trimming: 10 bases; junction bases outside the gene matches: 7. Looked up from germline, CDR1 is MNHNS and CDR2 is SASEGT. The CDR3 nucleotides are TGTGCCAGCAGTGAAGCTCCTGGACAGGGAGTCTACACCTTC. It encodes CASSEAPGQGVYTF.

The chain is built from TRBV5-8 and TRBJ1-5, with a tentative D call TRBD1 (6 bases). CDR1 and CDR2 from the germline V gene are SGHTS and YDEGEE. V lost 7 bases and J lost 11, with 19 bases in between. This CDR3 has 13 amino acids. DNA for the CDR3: TGTGCCAGCGTGACCAAAACGGGGGCGTCCCAGCATTTT. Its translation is CASVTKTGASQHF.

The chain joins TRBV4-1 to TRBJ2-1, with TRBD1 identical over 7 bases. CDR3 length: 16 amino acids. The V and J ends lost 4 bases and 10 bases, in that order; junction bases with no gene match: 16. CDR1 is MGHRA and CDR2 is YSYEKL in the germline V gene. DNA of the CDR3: TGCGCCAGCAGCCCCAGAACAGGGGCCCCAGACCAGGAGCAGTTCTTC. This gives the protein CASSPRTGAPDQEQFF.

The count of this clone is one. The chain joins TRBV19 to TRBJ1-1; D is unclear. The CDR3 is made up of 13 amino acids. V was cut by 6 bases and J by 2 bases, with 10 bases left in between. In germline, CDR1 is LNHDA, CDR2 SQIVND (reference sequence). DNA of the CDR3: TGTGCCAGTAGCCCAGGTACTAACACTGAAGCTTTCTTT. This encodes CASSPGTNTEAFF.

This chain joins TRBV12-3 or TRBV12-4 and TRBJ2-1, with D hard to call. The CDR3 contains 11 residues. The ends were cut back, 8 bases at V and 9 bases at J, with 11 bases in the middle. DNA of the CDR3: TGTGCCAGCGTTGTGGGCACTGAGCAGTTCTTC. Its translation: CASVVGTEQFF.

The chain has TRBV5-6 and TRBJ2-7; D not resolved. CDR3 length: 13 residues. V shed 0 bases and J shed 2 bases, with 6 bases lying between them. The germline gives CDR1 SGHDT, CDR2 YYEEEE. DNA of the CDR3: TGTGCCAGCAGCTTGGGACGGACCTACGAGCAGTACTTC. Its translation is CASSLGRTYEQYF.

The chain's CDR3 is CASSQDWLNPYNEQFF. CDR3 coding DNA: TGCGCCAGCAGCCAAGATTGGCTTAACCCCTACAATGAGCAGTTCTTC. This chain connects TRBV4-3 to TRBJ2-1; D is unresolved. Germline V gene data show CDR1 as LGHNA and CDR2 as YSLEER. CDR3 size: 16 residues. V was trimmed by 0 bases and J by 2 bases, leaving 11 bases between them.

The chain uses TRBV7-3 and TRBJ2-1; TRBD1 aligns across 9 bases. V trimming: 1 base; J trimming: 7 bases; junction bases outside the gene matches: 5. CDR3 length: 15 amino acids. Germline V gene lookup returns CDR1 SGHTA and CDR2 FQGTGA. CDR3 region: CASSLRTGAKNEQFF. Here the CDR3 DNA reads TGTGCCAGCAGCTTAAGGACAGGGGCTAAAAATGAGCAGTTCTTC.

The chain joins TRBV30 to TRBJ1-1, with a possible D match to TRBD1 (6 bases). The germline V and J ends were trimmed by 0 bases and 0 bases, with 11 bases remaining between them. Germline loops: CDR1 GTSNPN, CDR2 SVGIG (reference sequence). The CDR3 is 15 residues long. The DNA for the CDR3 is TGTGCCTGGAGTGTTATGGGACAAATGAACACTGAAGCTTTCTTT. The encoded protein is CAWSVMGQMNTEAFF.